This entry lists 32 T cell receptor beta chains sequenced from one sample in a study of blood T cell repertoires in COVID-19. TCRdb keeps only in-frame clones here, not all; method: immunoSEQ multiplex PCR. Of just over 300,000 clones in the sample, roughly 87% are singletons; the top ten hold approximately 2.2%. Sequenced material: peripheral blood. All receptors derive from a man aged 18-30 years with active or convalescent COVID-19.

V usage is TRBV10-3 and J usage is TRBJ1-1; the D gene is possibly TRBD1 (6 bases). Germline V gene sequence: CDR1 ENHRY, CDR2 SYGVKD. The CDR3 spans 13 residues. V lost 10 bases, J lost 0 bases, and 12 bases lay in between. The CDR3 DNA reads TGTGCCACTAAGGGGGATTTGAACACTGAAGCTTTCTTT. Translation gives CATKGDLNTEAFF.

This rearrangement joins TRBV4-3 to TRBJ1-4; no definite D call. The CDR3 length is 16 residues. CDR1 is LGHNA and CDR2 is YSLEER in the germline V gene. V gave up 0 bases and J gave up 6 bases, with 14 bases separating them. Here the CDR3 DNA reads TGCGCCAGCAGCCAAGATCTTCCGGGAAGGGATGAAAAACTGTTTTTT. Translation: CASSQDLPGRDEKLFF.

The chain joins TRBV15 to TRBJ2-7; D is perhaps TRBD2 (6 bases). The CDR3 contains 17 residues. CDR1 is LNHNV, CDR2 YYDKDF, per germline (reference sequence). Trimming shortened V by 0 bases and J by 0 bases, and 15 bases separated the two germline ends. The CDR3 coding sequence is TGTGCCACCAGCAGAGATCTGCGCGGGGTATTCTCCTACGAGCAGTACTTC. Protein: CATSRDLRGVFSYEQYF.

The gene calls are TRBV28 and TRBJ2-2, with D possibly being TRBD2 (5 bases). Germline V gene lookup returns CDR1 MDHEN and CDR2 SYDVKM. The CDR3 is 11 amino acids. V dropped 6 bases and J dropped 6 bases, with 5 bases sitting between them. CDR3 DNA sequence: TGTGCCAGCAGGAGGGCCGGGGAGCTGTTTTTT. Protein sequence: CASRRAGELFF.

The chain recombines TRBV7-9 with TRBJ1-1; 11 nucleotides match TRBD1. Trimming cost V 5 bases and J 5 bases; bases outside gene matches: 7. Germline V CDR1 and CDR2: SEHNR, FQNEAQ (reference sequence). The CDR3 consists of 15 residues. The CDR3 protein is CASSLRTGGLTEAFF. Here the CDR3 DNA reads TGTGCCAGCAGCCTAAGGACAGGGGGCTTAACTGAAGCTTTCTTT. Full variable domain (remainder filled in from reference TRBV7-9 and TRBJ1-1): DTGVSQNPRHKITKRGQNVTFRCDPISEHNRLYWYRQTLGQGPEFLTYFQNEAQLEKSRLLSDRFSAERPKGSFSTLEIQRTEQGDSAMYLCASSLRTGGLTEAFFGQGTRLTVV.

The chain uses TRBV13 and TRBJ2-1, with 15 bases matching TRBD2. The CDR3 loop spans 17 amino acids. Trimming removed 2 bases from V and 3 bases from J; junction bases left unmatched: 2. Germline CDR1 PRHDT, CDR2 FYEKMQ (reference sequence). CDR3 DNA: TGTGCCAGCAGCTTAAGGGGACTAGCGGGGGGCTACAATGAGCAGTTCTTC. Translated: CASSLRGLAGGYNEQFF.

V gene TRBV5-4 combines with J gene TRBJ2-1, with D possibly being TRBD2 (6 bases). CDR1 is SGHNT, CDR2 YYREEE, per germline (reference sequence). Trimming pared 4 bases from V and 7 bases from J, leaving 12 bases between. The CDR3 loop spans 13 amino acids. CDR3 in DNA: TGTGCCAGCAGCACCGGGACTCCTAATGAGCAGTTCTTC. This gives the protein CASSTGTPNEQFF.

The chain joins TRBV7-2 to TRBJ2-3, with D tentatively TRBD1 (6 bases). V was clipped by 7 bases and J by 4 bases, with 18 bases between them. The CDR3 contains 15 residues. Germline values: CDR1 SGHTA, CDR2 FQGNSA. The CDR3 sequence: CASNKVGAEADTQYF. CDR3 nucleotides: TGTGCCAGCAACAAGGTGGGGGCTGAGGCAGATACGCAGTATTTT.

This chain uses TRBV6-2 or TRBV6-3 with TRBJ1-6; the match to TRBD1 covers 8 bases. The J segment lost 10 bases and the V segment lost 5 bases, leaving 7 bases of the junction unmatched. This CDR3 is built from 14 residues. The V gene's germline CDR1 is MNHEY and CDR2 SVGEGT. CDR3 DNA sequence: TGTGCCAGCAGTGGACAGGGAGAGTGGTCACCCCTCCACTTT. Translating it yields CASSGQGEWSPLHF.

The V and J genes are TRBV11-1 and TRBJ2-5; the match to TRBD1 covers 7 bases. After removal of 1 base from V and 4 bases from J, the junction contained 6 bases not matched to a gene. CDR3 size: 15 residues. CDR1 is SGHAT, CDR2 FQDESV, per germline (reference sequence). The DNA for the CDR3 is TGTGCCAGCAGCTTAGAGACAGGGCTTGGAGAGACCCAGTACTTC. It is translated as CASSLETGLGETQYF.

V is TRBV5-1 and J is TRBJ1-1; 10 positions agree with TRBD1. The CDR3 loop spans 17 amino acids. The J segment lost 2 bases and the V segment lost 0 bases, leaving 7 bases of the junction unmatched. Germline CDR1 SGHRS, CDR2 YFSETQ. In DNA form, the CDR3 reads TGCGCCAGCAGCTTGGTAACGGGGACAGGGGTTAACACTGAAGCTTTCTTT. Amino acid sequence: CASSLVTGTGVNTEAFF.

The V call is TRBV18, the J call TRBJ2-1, with 7 bases matching TRBD2. Trimming removed 1 base from V and 8 bases from J; junction bases left unmatched: 8. CDR1 and CDR2 from the germline V gene are KGHSH and LQKENI. CDR3 size: 15 residues. This chain's CDR3 is CASSPREGTGDEQFF. For the CDR3, the DNA is TGTGCCAGCTCACCACGGGAGGGTACGGGAGATGAGCAGTTCTTC. Variable domain in full (rest from reference TRBV18 and TRBJ2-1): NAGVMQNPRHLVRRRGQEARLRCSPMKGHSHVYWYRQLPEEGLKFMVYLQKENIIDESGMPKERFSAEFPKEGPSILRIQQVVRGDSAAYFCASSPREGTGDEQFFGPGTRLTVL.

This clone has more than one count but fewer than ten. This sequence joins TRBV13 and TRBJ1-1, with TRBD1 matching over 9 bases. Per germline, CDR1 PRHDT and CDR2 FYEKMQ (reference sequence). Germline trimming cut 2 bases from V and 3 bases from J; bases unmatched to any gene: 4. The CDR3 length is 15 residues. The CDR3 DNA follows: TGTGCCAGCAGCTTAAGTACAGGGGGCTACACTGAAGCTTTCTTT. Protein: CASSLSTGGYTEAFF. The variable domain in full, completed from reference TRBV13 and TRBJ1-1, reads AAGVIQSPRHLIKEKRETATLKCYPIPRHDTVYWYQQGPGQDPQFLISFYEKMQSDKGSIPDRFSAQQFSDYHSELNMSSLELGDSALYFCASSLSTGGYTEAFFGQGTRLTVV.

The gene calls are TRBV7-2 and TRBJ2-7, with 8 positions matching TRBD2. The CDR3 contains 15 residues. CDR1 is SGHTA and CDR2 is FQGNSA in the germline V gene. Losses at the gene ends were 5 bases for V and 5 bases for J; bases not matched to a gene: 11. The CDR3 sequence is CASSPRPTSAHEQYF. CDR3 coding DNA: TGTGCCAGCAGCCCCCGTCCGACTAGCGCGCACGAGCAGTACTTC.

V and J are TRBV5-1 and TRBJ2-5, with 9 bases matching TRBD2. The CDR3 runs 15 residues. Germline V gene lookup returns CDR1 SGHRS and CDR2 YFSETQ. Unmatched junction bases numbered 5, after V lost 4 bases and J lost 1 base. CDR3 amino acids: CASSLIAGAQETQYF. DNA for the CDR3: TGCGCCAGCAGCCTTATAGCGGGGGCCCAAGAGACCCAGTACTTC.

The V gene is TRBV7-8, the J gene TRBJ2-7, with D hard to call. The germline V gene has CDR1 SGHVS and CDR2 FQNEAQ. Trimming left V 0 bases short and J 1 base short, with 7 bases between. The CDR3 length is 14 residues. DNA of the CDR3: TGTGCCAGCAGCTTAGCGCGGAGTTCCTACGAGCAGTACTTC. As protein: CASSLARSSYEQYF.

The V call is TRBV9, the J call TRBJ2-3, with 9 bases identical to TRBD2. Trimming cost V 0 bases and J 0 bases; bases outside gene matches: 5. The CDR3 spans 17 residues. Germline CDR1 and CDR2: SGDLS and YYNGEE. This CDR3 reads CASSVDLAGTSTDTQYF. In DNA, the CDR3 is TGTGCCAGCAGCGTAGATCTAGCGGGGACCAGCACAGATACGCAGTATTTT.

The chain combines TRBV9 with TRBJ2-5; D may be TRBD2 (5 bases). CDR1 SGDLS and CDR2 YYNGEE come from the germline V gene. The CDR3 is 16 residues long. V lost 7 bases, J lost 0 bases, and 19 bases lay in between. The CDR3 spells CASSRLADSYQETQYF. CDR3 coding DNA: TGTGCCAGCTCACGTCTGGCGGACTCGTACCAAGAGACCCAGTACTTC.

This clone came up a few times. The rearrangement joins TRBV5-4 to TRBJ2-1; 7 positions agree with TRBD2. Germline trimming cut 4 bases from V and 3 bases from J; bases unmatched to any gene: 10. CDR3 length: 16 amino acids. CDR1 is SGHNT, CDR2 YYREEE, per germline (reference sequence). For the CDR3, the DNA is TGTGCCAGCAGCCTCCGCAGTGCTAGCGGCTACAATGAGCAGTTCTTC. Residues: CASSLRSASGYNEQFF.

This clone was seen only a few times. CDR3 DNA sequence: TGTGCCAGTAGTATAGAACACAGGGGGTACTACGAGCAGTACTTC. This codes for CASSIEHRGYYEQYF. The chain joins TRBV19 to TRBJ2-7; 8 bases line up with TRBD1. Trimming at V came to 0 bases and at J to 3 bases, leaving 4 bases not matched to a gene. The CDR3 sequence is 15 residues long. Germline V CDR1 and CDR2: LNHDA, SQIVND (reference sequence).

The V gene is TRBV7-9, the J gene TRBJ2-7, with TRBD1 identical over 10 bases. Per the germline V gene, CDR1 is SEHNR and CDR2 is FQNEAQ (reference sequence). Losses at the gene ends were 5 bases for V and 6 bases for J; bases not matched to a gene: 10. The CDR3 contains 15 residues. CDR3 protein: CASSADRGRFSEQYF. The CDR3 nucleotides read TGTGCCAGCAGCGCAGACAGGGGGCGCTTCTCCGAGCAGTACTTC.

V and J are TRBV12-3 or TRBV12-4 and TRBJ2-3, with D tentatively TRBD2 (6 bases). The CDR3 totals 13 residues. V was trimmed by 0 bases and J by 14 bases, leaving 15 bases between them. CDR3 residues: CASSLARGSEGYF. Written as DNA, the CDR3 is TGTGCCAGCAGTTTAGCGCGGGGTTCTGAGGGGTATTTT.

This clone has only a few counts. The V and J genes are TRBV6-4 and TRBJ1-2; D is possibly TRBD1 (6 bases). The CDR3 contains 12 residues. V gave up 4 bases and J gave up 4 bases, with 7 bases separating them. CDR1 MRHNA and CDR2 SNTAGT come from the germline V gene. DNA of the CDR3: TGTGCCAGCAGTGGGGGGCCCTATGGCTACACCTTC. Protein sequence: CASSGGPYGYTF.

This clone was seen more than once but under ten times. The CDR3 DNA is TGCGCCAGCAGCCAGGACAGTAGCAATCAGCCCCAGCATTTT. Protein product: CASSQDSSNQPQHF. V usage is TRBV5-1 and J usage is TRBJ1-5; perhaps TRBD1 as D (6 bases). Per germline, CDR1 SGHRS and CDR2 YFSETQ. The CDR3 runs 14 residues. V lost 4 bases to trimming and J lost 0 bases, with 8 bases between them. The full variable domain, with the rest looked up from reference TRBV5-1 and TRBJ1-5, is KAGVTQTPRYLIKTRGQQVTLSCSPISGHRSVSWYQQTPGQGLQFLFEYFSETQRNKGNFPGRFSGRQFSNSRSEMNVSTLELGDSALYLCASSQDSSNQPQHFGDGTRLSIL.

The chain joins TRBV6-2 or TRBV6-3 to TRBJ1-2; D is perhaps TRBD1 (5 bases). The length of the CDR3 is 13 residues. Germline CDR1 is MNHEY and CDR2 is SVGEGT. The V and J ends lost 3 bases and 6 bases respectively, with 11 bases between them. CDR3: CASSYRGRDGYTF. DNA of the CDR3: TGTGCCAGCAGTTATCGGGGGAGAGATGGCTACACCTTC.

V gene TRBV5-1 combines with J gene TRBJ2-1; maybe TRBD2 (6 bases). Germline lookup yields CDR1 SGHRS and CDR2 YFSETQ. The CDR3 covers 15 residues. Trimming pared 1 base from V and 6 bases from J, leaving 14 bases between. The DNA of the CDR3 is TGCGCCAGCAGCTTGTTCCGGGAGTTAAGCAATGAGCAGTTCTTC. It yields the protein CASSLFRELSNEQFF.

This clone was found once. The chain joins TRBV15 to TRBJ1-4; D is unclear. CDR3 size: 15 residues. The germline gives CDR1 LNHNV, CDR2 YYDKDF (reference sequence). V was pared by 0 bases and J by 4 bases, with 9 bases between. CDR3 sequence reads: CATSREGRNNEKLFF. The CDR3 bases are TGTGCCACCAGCAGAGAAGGGAGGAATAATGAAAAACTGTTTTTT. The whole variable domain, filled in from reference TRBV15 and TRBJ1-4, reads DAMVIQNPRYQVTQFGKPVTLSCSQTLNHNVMYWYQQKSSQAPKLLFHYYDKDFNNEADTPDNFQSRRPNTSFCFLDIRSPGLGDTAMYLCATSREGRNNEKLFFGSGTQLSVL.

The chain has TRBV27 and TRBJ2-7; possible D gene TRBD2, 5 bases. Trimming took 2 bases from V and 6 from J, leaving 11 bases between them. CDR3 length: 13 amino acids. Germline-derived CDR1 and CDR2 are MNHEY and SMNVEV (reference sequence). The CDR3 DNA is TGTGCCAGCAGTTTAGAGCTAGCTGGCGAGCAGTACTTC. Its protein product is CASSLELAGEQYF.

The V call is TRBV19, the J call TRBJ2-7; TRBD2 matches 8 bases. In germline, CDR1 is LNHDA, CDR2 SQIVND (reference sequence). The CDR3 length is 14 residues. Germline trimming cut 6 bases from V and 5 bases from J; bases unmatched to any gene: 9. CDR3 amino acids: CASRATGGLDEQYF. The CDR3 region has the DNA TGTGCCAGTAGGGCGACGGGAGGGCTCGACGAGCAGTACTTC.

V gene TRBV19 combines with J gene TRBJ2-5; 12 nucleotides line up with TRBD2. The germline V gene has CDR1 LNHDA and CDR2 SQIVND (reference sequence). The V segment lost 9 bases and the J segment 5 bases; nucleotides outside the gene matches: 10. The CDR3 has 15 residues. CDR3 amino acids: CASRTLAGGLETQYF. The CDR3 coding sequence is TGTGCCAGCCGAACCCTAGCGGGGGGGCTGGAGACCCAGTACTTC.

This sequence joins TRBV2 and TRBJ1-5; 9 bases line up with TRBD1. The CDR3 has 14 residues. J was trimmed by 5 bases and V by 4 bases; bases with no gene match: 3. Germline V CDR1 and CDR2: SNHLY, FYNNEI. The CDR3 sequence: CASSGQGGYQPQHF. The CDR3 DNA sequence: TGTGCCAGCAGTGGACAGGGGGGTTATCAGCCCCAGCATTTT.

The chain couples TRBV9 to TRBJ2-7; 8 bases fit TRBD2. V gave up 0 bases and J gave up 3 bases; unmatched junction bases: 5. Per the germline V gene, CDR1 is SGDLS and CDR2 is YYNGEE. The CDR3 is 15 amino acids. This CDR3 reads CASSVGAGEIYEQYF. The CDR3 bases are TGTGCCAGCAGCGTAGGAGCGGGGGAGATCTACGAGCAGTACTTC.